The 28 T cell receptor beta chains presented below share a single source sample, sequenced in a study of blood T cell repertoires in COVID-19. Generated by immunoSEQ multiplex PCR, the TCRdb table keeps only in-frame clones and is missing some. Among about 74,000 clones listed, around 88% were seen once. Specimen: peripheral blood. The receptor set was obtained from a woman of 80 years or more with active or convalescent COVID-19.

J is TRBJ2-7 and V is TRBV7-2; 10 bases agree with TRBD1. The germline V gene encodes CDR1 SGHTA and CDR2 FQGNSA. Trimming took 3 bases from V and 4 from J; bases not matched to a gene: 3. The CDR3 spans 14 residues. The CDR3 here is CASSFDRGPYEQYF. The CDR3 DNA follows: TGTGCCAGCAGCTTTGACAGGGGGCCATACGAGCAGTACTTC.

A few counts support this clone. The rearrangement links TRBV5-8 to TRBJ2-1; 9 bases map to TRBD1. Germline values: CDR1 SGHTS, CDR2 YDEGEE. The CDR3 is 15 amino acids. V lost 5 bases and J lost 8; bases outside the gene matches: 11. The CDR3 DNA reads TGTGCCAGCAGTTGGGGGGACAGGGTTCTTGATGAGCAGTTCTTC. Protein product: CASSWGDRVLDEQFF.

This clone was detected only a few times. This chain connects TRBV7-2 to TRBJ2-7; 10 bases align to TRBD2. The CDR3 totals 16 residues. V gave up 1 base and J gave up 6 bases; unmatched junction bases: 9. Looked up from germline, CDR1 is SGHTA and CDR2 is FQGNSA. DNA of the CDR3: TGTGCCAGCAGCTTAGAACTAGCGGGATCCCTGGCCGAGCAGTACTTC. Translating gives CASSLELAGSLAEQYF.

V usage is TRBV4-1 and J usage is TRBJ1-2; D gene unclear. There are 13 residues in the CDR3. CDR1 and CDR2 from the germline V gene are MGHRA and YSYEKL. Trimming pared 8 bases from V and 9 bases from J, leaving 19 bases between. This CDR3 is CASAMSSGFSYTF. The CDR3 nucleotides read TGCGCCAGCGCCATGAGCTCGGGTTTCAGCTACACCTTC.

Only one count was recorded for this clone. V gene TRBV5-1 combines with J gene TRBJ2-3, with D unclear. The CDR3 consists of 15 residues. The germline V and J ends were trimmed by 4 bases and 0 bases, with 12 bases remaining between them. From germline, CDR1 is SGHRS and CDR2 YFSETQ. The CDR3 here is CASSPDGGSTDTQYF. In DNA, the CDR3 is TGCGCCAGCAGCCCCGACGGCGGAAGCACAGATACGCAGTATTTT. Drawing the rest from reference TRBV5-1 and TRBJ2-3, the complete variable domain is KAGVTQTPRYLIKTRGQQVTLSCSPISGHRSVSWYQQTPGQGLQFLFEYFSETQRNKGNFPGRFSGRQFSNSRSEMNVSTLELGDSALYLCASSPDGGSTDTQYFGPGTRLTVL.

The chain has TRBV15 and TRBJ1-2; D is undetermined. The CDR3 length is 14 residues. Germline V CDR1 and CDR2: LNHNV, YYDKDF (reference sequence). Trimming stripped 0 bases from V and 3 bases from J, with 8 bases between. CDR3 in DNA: TGTGCCACCAGCAGAGATACGGGTGACTATGGCTACACCTTC. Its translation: CATSRDTGDYGYTF.

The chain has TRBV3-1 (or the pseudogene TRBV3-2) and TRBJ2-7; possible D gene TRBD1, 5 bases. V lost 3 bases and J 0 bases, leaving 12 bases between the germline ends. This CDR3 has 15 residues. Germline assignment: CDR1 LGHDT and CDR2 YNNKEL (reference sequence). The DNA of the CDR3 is TGTGCCAGCAGCCACGACAGCGCTAGCTCCTACGAGCAGTACTTC. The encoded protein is CASSHDSASSYEQYF.

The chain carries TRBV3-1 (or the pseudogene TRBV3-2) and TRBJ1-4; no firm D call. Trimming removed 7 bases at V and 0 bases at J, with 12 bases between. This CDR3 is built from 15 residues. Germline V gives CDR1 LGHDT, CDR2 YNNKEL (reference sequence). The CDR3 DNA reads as TGTGCCAGCACCCAGACTTTTGCAACTAATGAAAAACTGTTTTTT. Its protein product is CASTQTFATNEKLFF.

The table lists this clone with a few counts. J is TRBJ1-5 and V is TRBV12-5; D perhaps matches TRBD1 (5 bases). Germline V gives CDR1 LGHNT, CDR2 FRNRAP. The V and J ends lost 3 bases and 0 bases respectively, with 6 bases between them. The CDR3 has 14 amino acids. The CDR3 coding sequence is TGTGCTAGTGGTTTTCAGGGTAGCAATCAGCCCCAGCATTTT. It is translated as CASGFQGSNQPQHF.

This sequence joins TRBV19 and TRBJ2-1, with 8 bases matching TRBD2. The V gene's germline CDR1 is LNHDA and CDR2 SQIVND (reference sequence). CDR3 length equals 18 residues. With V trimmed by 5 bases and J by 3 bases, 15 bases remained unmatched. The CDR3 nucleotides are TGTGCCAGTAGTGGCCGTGGGGCGGGGGGCCAATTCTACAATGAGCAGTTCTTC. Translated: CASSGRGAGGQFYNEQFF.

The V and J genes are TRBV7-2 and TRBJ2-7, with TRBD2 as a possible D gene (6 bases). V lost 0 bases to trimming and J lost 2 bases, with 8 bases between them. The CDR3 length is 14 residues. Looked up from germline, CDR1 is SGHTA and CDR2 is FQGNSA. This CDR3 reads CASSLAPGAYEQYF. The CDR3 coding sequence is TGTGCCAGCAGCTTAGCGCCGGGGGCCTACGAGCAGTACTTC.

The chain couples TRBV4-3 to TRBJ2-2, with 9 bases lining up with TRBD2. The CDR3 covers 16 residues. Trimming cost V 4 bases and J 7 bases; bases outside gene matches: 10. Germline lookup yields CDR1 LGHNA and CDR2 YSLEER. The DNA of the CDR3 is TGCGCCAGCAGCCTAACGTTAGCGGGAGTCGTCGGGGAGCTGTTTTTT. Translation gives CASSLTLAGVVGELFF.

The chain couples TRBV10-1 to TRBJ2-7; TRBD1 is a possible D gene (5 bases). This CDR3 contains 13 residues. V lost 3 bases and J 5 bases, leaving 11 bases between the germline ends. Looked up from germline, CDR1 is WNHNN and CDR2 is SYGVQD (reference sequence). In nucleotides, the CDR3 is TGCGCCAGCAGTGATGGCAGGGATGACGAGCAGTACTTC. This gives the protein CASSDGRDDEQYF.

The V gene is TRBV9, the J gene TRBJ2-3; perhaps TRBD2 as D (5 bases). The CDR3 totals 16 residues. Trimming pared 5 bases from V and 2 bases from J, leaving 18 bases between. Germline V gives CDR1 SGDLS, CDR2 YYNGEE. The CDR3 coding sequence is TGTGCCAGCAGTCTCACGGCGGGCCCCAACACAGATACGCAGTATTTT. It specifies CASSLTAGPNTDTQYF.

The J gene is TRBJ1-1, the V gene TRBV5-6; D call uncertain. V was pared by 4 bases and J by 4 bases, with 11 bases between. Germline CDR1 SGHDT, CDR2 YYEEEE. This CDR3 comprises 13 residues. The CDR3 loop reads CASSPDPGTEAFF. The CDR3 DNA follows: TGTGCCAGCAGCCCAGACCCGGGCACTGAAGCTTTCTTT.

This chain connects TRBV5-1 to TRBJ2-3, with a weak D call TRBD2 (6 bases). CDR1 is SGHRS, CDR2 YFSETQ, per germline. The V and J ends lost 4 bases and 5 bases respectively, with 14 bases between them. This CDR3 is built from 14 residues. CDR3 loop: CASSARDSGDTQYF. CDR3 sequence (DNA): TGCGCCAGCAGCGCCCGGGACTCGGGAGATACGCAGTATTTT.

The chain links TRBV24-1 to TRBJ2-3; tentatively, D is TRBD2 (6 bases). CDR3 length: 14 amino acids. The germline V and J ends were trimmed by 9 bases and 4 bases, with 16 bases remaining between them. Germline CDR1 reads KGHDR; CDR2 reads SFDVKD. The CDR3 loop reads CATGVAASADTQYF. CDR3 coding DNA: TGTGCCACCGGGGTAGCGGCCAGCGCAGATACGCAGTATTTT.

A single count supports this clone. The CDR3 here is CASSSTGPPYNEQFF. Written as DNA, the CDR3 is TGTGCCAGCAGCTCAACAGGGCCCCCATACAATGAGCAGTTCTTC. V gene TRBV2 combines with J gene TRBJ2-1; D is perhaps TRBD1 (6 bases). V lost 6 bases and J lost 4, with 16 bases in between. This CDR3 spans 15 amino acids. The germline gives CDR1 SNHLY, CDR2 FYNNEI.

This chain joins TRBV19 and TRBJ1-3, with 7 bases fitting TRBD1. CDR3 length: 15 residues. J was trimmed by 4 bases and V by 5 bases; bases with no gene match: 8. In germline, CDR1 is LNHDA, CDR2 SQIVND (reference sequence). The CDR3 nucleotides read TGTGCCAGTAGTCCAGGGACAGCCCAAGGAAACACCATATATTTT. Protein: CASSPGTAQGNTIYF.

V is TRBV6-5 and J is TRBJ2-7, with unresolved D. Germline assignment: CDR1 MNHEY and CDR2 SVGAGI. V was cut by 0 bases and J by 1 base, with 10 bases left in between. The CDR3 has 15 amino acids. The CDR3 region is CASSYSLRRSYEQYF. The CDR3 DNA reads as TGTGCCAGCAGTTACTCTTTGCGCCGATCCTACGAGCAGTACTTC.

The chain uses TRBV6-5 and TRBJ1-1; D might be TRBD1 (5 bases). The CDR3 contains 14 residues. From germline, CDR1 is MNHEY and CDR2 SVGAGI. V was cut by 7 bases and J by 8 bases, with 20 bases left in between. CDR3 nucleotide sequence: TGTGCCAGCACCTGGGGAGGAGGGGAGGGAGAAGCTTTCTTT. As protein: CASTWGGGEGEAFF.

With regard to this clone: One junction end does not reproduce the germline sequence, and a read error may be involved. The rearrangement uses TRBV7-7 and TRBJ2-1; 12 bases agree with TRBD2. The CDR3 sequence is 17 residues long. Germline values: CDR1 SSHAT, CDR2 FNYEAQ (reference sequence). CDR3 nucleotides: TGTGCTAGCAGCTTACGGGTTTGGCTAGCGGGAGGGAATGAGCAGTTCTTC. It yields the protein CASSLRVWLAGGNEQFF.

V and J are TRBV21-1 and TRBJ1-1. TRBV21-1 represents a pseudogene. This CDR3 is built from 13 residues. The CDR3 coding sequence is TGTGCCAGCAGCAGGGGAGGCGGCACTGAAGCTTTCTTT. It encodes CASSRGGGTEAFF.

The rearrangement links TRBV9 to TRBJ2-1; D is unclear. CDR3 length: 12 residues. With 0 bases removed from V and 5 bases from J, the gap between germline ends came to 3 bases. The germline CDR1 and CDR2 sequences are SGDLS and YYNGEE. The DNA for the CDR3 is TGTGCCAGCAGCGTAGGTAACAATGAGCAGTTCTTC. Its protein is CASSVGNNEQFF.

The CDR3 region is CATSDRGREETQYF. CDR3 DNA: TGTGCCACCTCGGACAGGGGGCGCGAGGAGACCCAGTACTTC. The chain combines TRBV19 with TRBJ2-5, with 11 bases identical to TRBD1. CDR3 length: 14 residues. The germline CDR1 and CDR2 sequences are LNHDA and SQIVND (reference sequence). V lost 10 bases, J lost 5 bases, and 9 bases stayed unmatched.

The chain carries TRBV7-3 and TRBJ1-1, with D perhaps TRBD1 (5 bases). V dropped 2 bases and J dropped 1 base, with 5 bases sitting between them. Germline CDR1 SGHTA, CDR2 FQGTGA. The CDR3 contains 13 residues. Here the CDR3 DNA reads TGTGCCAGCAGCTTAGGACAGAACACTGAAGCTTTCTTT. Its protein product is CASSLGQNTEAFF.

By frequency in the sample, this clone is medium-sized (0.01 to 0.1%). The CDR3 loop is CASSFDVRGVYEQYF. For the CDR3, the DNA is TGTGCCAGCAGTTTCGATGTGCGGGGGGTCTACGAGCAGTACTTC. V and J are TRBV27 and TRBJ2-7; 8 nucleotides line up with TRBD2. J was trimmed by 3 bases and V by 3 bases; bases with no gene match: 7. Per germline, CDR1 MNHEY and CDR2 SMNVEV (reference sequence). The CDR3 has 15 residues.

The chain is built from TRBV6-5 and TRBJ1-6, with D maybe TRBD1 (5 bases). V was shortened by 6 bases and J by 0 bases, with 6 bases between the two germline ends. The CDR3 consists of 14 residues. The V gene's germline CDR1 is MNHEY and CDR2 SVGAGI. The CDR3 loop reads CASRGLSYNSPLHF. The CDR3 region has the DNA TGTGCCAGCAGGGGGCTCTCCTATAATTCACCCCTCCACTTT.